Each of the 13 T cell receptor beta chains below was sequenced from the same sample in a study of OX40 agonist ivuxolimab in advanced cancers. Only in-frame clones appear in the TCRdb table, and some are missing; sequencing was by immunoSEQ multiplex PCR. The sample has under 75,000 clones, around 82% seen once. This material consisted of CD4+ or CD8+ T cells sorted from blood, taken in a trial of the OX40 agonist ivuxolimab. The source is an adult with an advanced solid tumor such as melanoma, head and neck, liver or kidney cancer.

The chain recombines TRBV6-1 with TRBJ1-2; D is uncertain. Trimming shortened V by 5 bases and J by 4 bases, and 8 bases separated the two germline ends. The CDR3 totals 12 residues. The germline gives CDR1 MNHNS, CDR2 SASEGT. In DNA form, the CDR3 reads TGTGCCAGCAGTCAGGCTGCCTATGGCTACACCTTC. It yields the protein CASSQAAYGYTF.

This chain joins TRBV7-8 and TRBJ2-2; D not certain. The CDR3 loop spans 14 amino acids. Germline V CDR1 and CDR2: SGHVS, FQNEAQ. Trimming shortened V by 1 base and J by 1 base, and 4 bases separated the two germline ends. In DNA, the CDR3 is TGTGCCAGCAGCTTAGTCGGGAACACCGGGGAGCTGTTTTTT. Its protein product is CASSLVGNTGELFF.

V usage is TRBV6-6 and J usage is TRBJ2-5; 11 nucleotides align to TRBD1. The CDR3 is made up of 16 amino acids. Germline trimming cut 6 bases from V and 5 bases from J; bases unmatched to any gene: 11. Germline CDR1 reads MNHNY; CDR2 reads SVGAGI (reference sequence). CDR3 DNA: TGTGCCAGCAGATCCTCCGGACAGGGGGCAGCGGAGACCCAGTACTTC. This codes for CASRSSGQGAAETQYF.

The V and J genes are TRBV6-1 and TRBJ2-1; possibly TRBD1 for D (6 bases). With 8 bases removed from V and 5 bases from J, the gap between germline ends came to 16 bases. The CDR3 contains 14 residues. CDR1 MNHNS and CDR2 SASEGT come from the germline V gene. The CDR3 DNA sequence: TGTGCCAGCCGAGGAAACAGGGCGGACAATGAGCAGTTCTTC. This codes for CASRGNRADNEQFF.

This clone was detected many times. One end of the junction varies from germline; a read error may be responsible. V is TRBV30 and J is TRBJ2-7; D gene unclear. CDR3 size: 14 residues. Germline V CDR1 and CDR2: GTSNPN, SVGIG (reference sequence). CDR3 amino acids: CAWRGSAILYEQYF. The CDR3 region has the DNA TGTGCTTGGAGAGGTTCAGCGATCCTCTACGAGCAGTACTTC.

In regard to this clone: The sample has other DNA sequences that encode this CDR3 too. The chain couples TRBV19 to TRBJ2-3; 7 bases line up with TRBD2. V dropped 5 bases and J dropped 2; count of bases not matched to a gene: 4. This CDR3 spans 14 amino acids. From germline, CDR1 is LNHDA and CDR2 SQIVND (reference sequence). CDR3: CASSPRENTDTQYF. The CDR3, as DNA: TGTGCCAGTAGTCCGCGGGAGAACACAGATACGCAGTATTTT. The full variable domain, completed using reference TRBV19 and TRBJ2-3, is DGGITQSPKYLFRKEGQNVTLSCEQNLNHDAMYWYRQDPGQGLRLIYYSQIVNDFQKGDIAEGYSVSREKKESFPLTVTSAQKNPTAFYLCASSPRENTDTQYFGPGTRLTVL.

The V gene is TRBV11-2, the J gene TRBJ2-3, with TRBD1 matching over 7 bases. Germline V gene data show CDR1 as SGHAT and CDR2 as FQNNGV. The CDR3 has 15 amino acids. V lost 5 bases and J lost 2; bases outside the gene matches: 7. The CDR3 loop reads CASSPGTAYTDTQYF. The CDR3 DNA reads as TGTGCCAGCAGCCCAGGGACAGCTTACACAGATACGCAGTATTTT.

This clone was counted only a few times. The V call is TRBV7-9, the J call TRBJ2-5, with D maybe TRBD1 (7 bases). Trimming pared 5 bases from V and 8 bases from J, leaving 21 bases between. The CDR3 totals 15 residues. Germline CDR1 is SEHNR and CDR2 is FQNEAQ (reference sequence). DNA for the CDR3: TGTGCCAGCAGCAACCTCAGGGGGGAAGGGTTAACCCAGTACTTC. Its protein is CASSNLRGEGLTQYF. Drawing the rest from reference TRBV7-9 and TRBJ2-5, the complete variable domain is DTGVSQNPRHKITKRGQNVTFRCDPISEHNRLYWYRQTLGQGPEFLTYFQNEAQLEKSRLLSDRFSAERPKGSFSTLEIQRTEQGDSAMYLCASSNLRGEGLTQYFGPGTRLLVL.

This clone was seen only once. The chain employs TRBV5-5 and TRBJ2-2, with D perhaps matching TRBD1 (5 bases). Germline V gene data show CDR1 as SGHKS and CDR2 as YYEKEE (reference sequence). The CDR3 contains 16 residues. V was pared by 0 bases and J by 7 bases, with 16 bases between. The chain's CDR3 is CASSLGAGPQDGELFF. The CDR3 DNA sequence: TGTGCCAGCAGCTTGGGGGCAGGGCCTCAAGACGGGGAGCTGTTTTTT.

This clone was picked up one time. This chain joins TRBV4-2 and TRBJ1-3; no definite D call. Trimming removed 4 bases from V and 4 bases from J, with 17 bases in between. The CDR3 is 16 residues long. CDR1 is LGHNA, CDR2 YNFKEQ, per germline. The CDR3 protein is CASSPPGVGAGNTIYF. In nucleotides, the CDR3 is TGTGCCAGCAGCCCACCGGGCGTGGGAGCAGGAAACACCATATATTTT.

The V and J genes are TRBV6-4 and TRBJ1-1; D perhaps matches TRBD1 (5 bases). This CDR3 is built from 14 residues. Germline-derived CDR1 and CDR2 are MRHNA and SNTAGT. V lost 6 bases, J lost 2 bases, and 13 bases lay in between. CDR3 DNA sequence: TGTGCCAGCAGCCGAGGGACGCTTAACACTGAAGCTTTCTTT. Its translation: CASSRGTLNTEAFF.

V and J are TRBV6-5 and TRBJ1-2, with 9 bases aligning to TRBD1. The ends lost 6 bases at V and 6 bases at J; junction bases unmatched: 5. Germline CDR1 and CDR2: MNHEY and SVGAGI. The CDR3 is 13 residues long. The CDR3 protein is CASREQGADGYTF. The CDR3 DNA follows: TGTGCCAGCAGGGAACAGGGGGCGGATGGCTACACCTTC.

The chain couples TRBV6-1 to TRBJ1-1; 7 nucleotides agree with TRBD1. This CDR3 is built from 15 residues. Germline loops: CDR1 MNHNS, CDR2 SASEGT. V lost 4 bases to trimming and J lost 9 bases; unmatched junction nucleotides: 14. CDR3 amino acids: CASSALQGDVGKAFF. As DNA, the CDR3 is TGTGCCAGCAGTGCGCTTCAGGGGGATGTTGGCAAAGCTTTCTTT.